This section outlines one TCR beta chain sequence together with its context. Its binding antigen is unknown. No quality values exist for individual bases; no much larger clone is one base distant. Genomic DNA was extracted from sorted cells with the QIAGEN DNeasy Blood and Tissue Kit for TCRbeta CDR3 sequencing. High-throughput TCRbeta CDR3 sequencing was carried out commercially through immunoSEQ, with PCR amplification with bias correction and internal controls included. For the original study's pipeline: A unique productive TCRbeta sequence was defined by the CDR3 nucleotide sequence when primers matched, and otherwise by the CDR3 amino acid sequence together with the Vbeta and Jbeta genes. To correct sorting error, sequences shared between sorted populations at a frequency ratio of 2:1 or less were removed; the rest were assigned to the higher population. Donor-reactive sequences were defined as at least 5-fold expanded in CFSE-low cells versus unstimulated cells, with frequency of at least 0.01% in CFSE-low cells. Jensen-Shannon divergence, calculated on the top 100 TCRbeta sequences ranked by frequency, was used to quantify repertoire divergence. For samples with multiple sequencing runs, sorting error was corrected in each run separately before the runs were combined. TCRdb holds this immuneACCESS table with in-frame rearrangements only. Some clones are missing; in checked studies, unresolved V genes explain under half, and the rest has no known cause. D and trimming were read from the DNA, whereas the V and J calls and clone size are those reported in that table. This sample gives about 88,000 clones in total; 85% to 95% of them show up just once. Clones ranked in the top ten supply over 4% of the sample.

Spanning cysteine to phenylalanine, the CDR3 consists of 15 amino acids. Only the CDR3 DNA stays, 45 bases, in frame from base 1. V ends up 4 bases short and J 1 base short, with an unmatched junction base count of 3. CDR1 and CDR2 (SGHAT, FQNNGV) derive from the germline V gene. The source of the sample is a study of Tregs in tolerant kidney transplant recipients (dated by TCRdb to between 2018 and 2020). Regarding the complete study: TCRbeta sequencing was used in the study to identify donor-specific regulatory T cells before combined kidney and bone marrow transplantation, and the identified cells were then tracked after transplant. In 3 healthy controls, several methods of expanding Tregs specific for an allogeneic donor were compared by TCRbeta repertoire sequencing.

Broad study findings and their caveats: The most biologically relevant and donor-specific TCRbeta repertoire appeared to be identified by expanding Tregs with activated donor B cells. The study was constrained by small patient numbers, and validation of the findings is required in larger populations and under other immunosuppression protocols. Biological reproducibility was not directly assessed, although technical replication error appeared to be minimal.

Thawed PBMCs were FACS-sorted into unstimulated Tregs (CD4+CD25+CD127-), CD4+ non-Tregs (CD4+CD25-), CD4 cells and CD8 cells. Healthy control blood came either as purchased buffy coats or from healthy volunteers. Healthy control blood was separated into PBMCs by Ficoll density gradient and cryopreserved, and patient PBMCs were collected both before and after transplant. This TCR derives from a human donor in good health. Sequenced sample: CD8+ T cells from blood. The chain is assembled from TRBV11-2 and TRBJ2-3, and 9 junction bases match TRBD1. The CDR3 loop reads CASSWDRAGTDTQYF. The base sequence is TGTGCCAGCAGCTGGGACAGGGCTGGCACAGATACGCAGTATTTT.